This TCR beta chain stems from a study of T cells in Graves' hyperthyroidism and ophthalmopathy. The TCR beta CDR3 regions underwent amplification using RNA transcripts as the source. The HTBI primer set was used in a first-round RT-PCR of the TCR CDR3. TCRdb processed the multiplex PCR reads anew with MiXCR; each CDR3 protein has one entry. The table records some 92,000 distinct CDR3 sequences, approximately 40% of them present only once. Study results and caveats: Blood samples included most of the expanded thyroid clonotypes exceeding 0.001.

Germline V gives CDR1 SNHLY, CDR2 FYNNEI. This CDR3 spans 13 amino acids. The ends lost 6 bases at V and 3 bases at J; junction bases unmatched: 2. On this clonotype: Its cognate antigen is unknown.

The sequence was collected from a young woman with Graves' hyperthyroidism. The chain combines TRBV2 with TRBJ2-5; 9 nucleotides agree with TRBD1. Sequencing was carried out using peripheral blood or thyroid tissue (not recorded which). The CDR3 is CASRWTGEETQYF. Here the CDR3 DNA reads TGTGCCAGCAGGTGGACAGGGGAAGAGACCCAGTACTTC.